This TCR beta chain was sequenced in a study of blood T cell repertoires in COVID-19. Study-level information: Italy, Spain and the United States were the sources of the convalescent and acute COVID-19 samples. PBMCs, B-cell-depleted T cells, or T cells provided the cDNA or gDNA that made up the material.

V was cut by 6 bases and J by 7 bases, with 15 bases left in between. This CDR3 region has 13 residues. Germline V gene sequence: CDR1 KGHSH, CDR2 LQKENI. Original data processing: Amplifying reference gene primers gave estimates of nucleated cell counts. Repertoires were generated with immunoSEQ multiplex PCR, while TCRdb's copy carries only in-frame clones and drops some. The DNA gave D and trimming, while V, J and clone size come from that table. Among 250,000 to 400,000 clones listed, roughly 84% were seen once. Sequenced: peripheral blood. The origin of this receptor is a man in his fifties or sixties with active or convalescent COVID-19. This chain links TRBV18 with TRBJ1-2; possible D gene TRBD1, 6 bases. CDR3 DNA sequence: TGTGCCAGCTCCGAGGTTCAGGGGCCTGGCTACACCTTC. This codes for CASSEVQGPGYTF.